The 18 T cell receptor beta chains reported below all come from one sample, sequenced in a study of CD8+CD57+ T cells in acquired aplastic anemia. Genomic DNA, the template, was used for profiling of the TCR beta VDJ and CDR3. One entry per CDR3 protein, called by TCRdb with MiXCR from the reads. The repertoire holds over 150,000 distinct CDR3 sequences, with around half as singletons. The material sequenced was sorted CD4+, CD8+, or CD8+CD57+ T cells (not recorded which) from PBMCs. Receptor source: a human donor in good health, serving as a control.

In its sample, this clonotype was seen many times. The rearrangement uses TRBV12-3 or TRBV12-4 and TRBJ1-6; possibly TRBD1 for D (5 bases). This CDR3 comprises 16 residues. Trimming cost V 6 bases and J 4 bases, with 16 bases left between them. The CDR3 sequence: CASSRGVGSYNSPLHF. CDR3 sequence (DNA): TGTGCCAGCAGCAGAGGGGTAGGGTCTTATAATTCACCCCTCCACTTT.

There are many counts of this clonotype. This chain uses TRBV7-2 with TRBJ1-1; D may be TRBD1 (5 bases). From germline, CDR1 is SGHTA and CDR2 FQGNSA. V shed 0 bases and J shed 3 bases, with 20 bases lying between them. The CDR3 has 18 residues. CDR3 bases: TGTGCCAGCAGCTTAGCAGGGACTCTTCCGAGGTTGGACACTGAAGCTTTCTTT. It codes for CASSLAGTLPRLDTEAFF.

A remark on this clonotype: One junction end does not reproduce the germline sequence, and a read error may be involved. The chain has TRBV10-3 and TRBJ1-6; possible D gene TRBD1, 6 bases. This CDR3 is built from 15 residues. Germline V gene lookup returns CDR1 ENHRY and CDR2 SYGVKD. In DNA form, the CDR3 reads TGTACCATCAGTGACGGGTACAGGGAAGAATCACCCCTCCACTTT. Protein: CTISDGYREESPLHF.

Concerning this clonotype itself: The junction differs from germline at one of its ends, possibly a read error. The chain links TRBV6-1 to TRBJ2-7; weak D call: TRBD2 (5 bases). The germline CDR1 and CDR2 sequences are MNHNS and SASEGT. The CDR3 spans 14 residues. In DNA form, the CDR3 reads TGTGCCGGCAGCTCTATTGGGAGCACATACGAGCAGTACTTC. This sequence encodes CAGSSIGSTYEQYF.

The chain is built from TRBV7-2 and TRBJ1-3; D is possibly TRBD1 (5 bases). This CDR3 contains 14 residues. V dropped 1 base and J dropped 2 bases, with 6 bases sitting between them. Per germline, CDR1 SGHTA and CDR2 FQGNSA. CDR3 nucleotide sequence: TGTGCCAGCAGCTTAGTGGGGCCTGGAAACACCATATATTTT. It translates to CASSLVGPGNTIYF.

The rearrangement joins TRBV25-1 to TRBJ1-2; D call uncertain. The CDR3 is 13 residues long. V lost 4 bases and J lost 2, with 8 bases in between. Germline CDR1 and CDR2: MGHDK and SYGVNS. The CDR3 loop reads CASSVGENYGYTF. DNA of the CDR3: TGTGCCAGCAGTGTTGGCGAAAACTATGGCTACACCTTC.

There are many counts of this clonotype. CDR3 nucleotide sequence: TGTGCCAGCAGCTTGAAGGGGGCGGACTATGGCTACACCTTC. It translates to CASSLKGADYGYTF. The V call is TRBV5-8, the J call TRBJ1-2; 7 positions agree with TRBD1. This CDR3 spans 14 amino acids. Germline-derived CDR1 and CDR2 are SGHTS and YDEGEE. J was trimmed by 3 bases and V by 1 base; bases with no gene match: 3.

Notes on this clonotype: A much larger clone lies one base from this, so it may be a read error. The chain has TRBV2 and TRBJ2-4; tentatively, D is TRBD1 (5 bases). The CDR3 contains 14 residues. Per germline, CDR1 SNHLY and CDR2 FYNNEI. CDR3 protein: CASSYQGTKDIQYF. In DNA form, the CDR3 reads TGTGCCAGCAGTTATCAGGGTACCAAAGACATTCAGTACTTC. Looking up the rest from reference TRBV2 and TRBJ2-4 gives the full variable domain: EPEVTQTPSHQVTQMGQEVILRCVPISNHLYFYWYRQILGQKVEFLVSFYNNEISEKSEIFDDQFSVERPDGSNFTLKIRSTKLEDSAMYFCASSYQGTKDIQYFGAGTRLSVL.

Comment on this clonotype: A much larger clone differs from this one at a single base, so this may be a read error. This sequence joins TRBV12-3 or TRBV12-4 and TRBJ1-5; D gene uncertain. The CDR3 spans 16 residues. The CDR3 nucleotides read TGTGCCAGCAGTTTAGTAGCGGATTATAGCAATCAGCCCCAGCGTTTT. Amino acids: CASSLVADYSNQPQRF.

The chain recombines TRBV2 with TRBJ1-5; D possibly corresponds to TRBD1 (5 bases). This CDR3 is built from 13 residues. CDR1 is SNHLY, CDR2 FYNNEI, per germline. V lost 4 bases and J 5 bases, leaving 9 bases between the germline ends. The CDR3: CASSVQVYQPQHF. CDR3 DNA sequence: TGTGCCAGCAGTGTACAGGTTTATCAGCCCCAGCATTTT.

A remark on this clonotype: Possible read error: a much larger clone is one base away. DNA of the CDR3: TGTGCCAGCAGGCTGATGGGTTTCGCTAATGAAAAACTGGTTTTT. It encodes CASRLMGFANEKLVF. The gene calls are TRBV6-5 and TRBJ1-4, with D unresolved. Germline values: CDR1 MNHEY, CDR2 SVGAGI. The CDR3 is 15 residues long.

The chain links TRBV10-3 to TRBJ2-3, with 8 bases fitting TRBD2. With 0 bases clipped from V and 2 bases from J, the junction kept 7 bases outside the gene matches. CDR3 length: 17 residues. Per germline, CDR1 ENHRY and CDR2 SYGVKD. The CDR3 region is CAISESTSGAHTDTQYF. The CDR3, as DNA: TGTGCCATCAGTGAGTCAACTAGCGGTGCCCACACAGATACGCAGTATTTT.

This clonotype was seen more than once but under ten times. This sequence joins TRBV4-1 and TRBJ1-4; no reliable D call. Germline V lookup: CDR1 MGHRA, CDR2 YSYEKL. CDR3 length equals 14 residues. The V end lost 1 base, the J end lost 8 bases, and 11 bases lay between the germline ends. The CDR3 nucleotides are TGCGCCAGCAGCCAAGGACGGGGAGAAGAAAAACTGTTTTTT. It encodes CASSQGRGEEKLFF.

This clonotype showed up many times. This chain connects TRBV28 to TRBJ1-1; D uncertain. CDR3 length equals 11 residues. Germline V lookup: CDR1 MDHEN, CDR2 SYDVKM. Trimming cost V 6 bases and J 5 bases, with 7 bases left between them. CDR3 loop: CASSQITEAFF. CDR3 nucleotide sequence: TGTGCCAGCAGCCAGATAACTGAAGCTTTCTTT.

The gene calls are TRBV29-1 and TRBJ2-3; 9 nucleotides align to TRBD2. Trimming at V came to 6 bases and at J to 0 bases, leaving 7 bases not matched to a gene. CDR1 is SQVTM and CDR2 is ANQGSEA in the germline V gene. CDR3 length equals 15 residues. In DNA, the CDR3 is TGCAGCGTCCTCAAAGCGGGGGGAAGCACAGATACGCAGTATTTT. Encoded protein: CSVLKAGGSTDTQYF.

The rearrangement links TRBV10-3 to TRBJ1-1; no reliable D call. Germline CDR1 reads ENHRY; CDR2 reads SYGVKD. The CDR3 extends over 12 amino acids. Trimming shortened V by 6 bases and J by 5 bases, and 10 bases separated the two germline ends. The CDR3 loop is CAIRSGETEAFF. The CDR3 DNA follows: TGTGCCATCAGGTCTGGGGAAACTGAAGCTTTCTTT.

This chain joins TRBV10-3 and TRBJ1-5; D not certain. V lost 0 bases to trimming and J lost 10 bases, with 4 bases between them. Germline V gene lookup returns CDR1 ENHRY and CDR2 SYGVKD. The CDR3 sequence is 11 residues long. The CDR3 bases are TGTGCCATCAGTGAGTCGATACCCCAGCATTTT. This gives the protein CAISESIPQHF.

This clonotype was counted ten times or more. In DNA form, the CDR3 reads TGCAGTGCCAGTCCCAGGGGGCCTGGTGAAGCTTTCTTT. Translating gives CSASPRGPGEAFF. The chain employs TRBV20-1 and TRBJ1-1; 8 bases fit TRBD1. The CDR3 extends over 13 amino acids. The V and J ends lost 6 bases and 7 bases, in that order; junction bases with no gene match: 10. Germline V gene sequence: CDR1 DFQATT, CDR2 SNEGSKA (reference sequence).